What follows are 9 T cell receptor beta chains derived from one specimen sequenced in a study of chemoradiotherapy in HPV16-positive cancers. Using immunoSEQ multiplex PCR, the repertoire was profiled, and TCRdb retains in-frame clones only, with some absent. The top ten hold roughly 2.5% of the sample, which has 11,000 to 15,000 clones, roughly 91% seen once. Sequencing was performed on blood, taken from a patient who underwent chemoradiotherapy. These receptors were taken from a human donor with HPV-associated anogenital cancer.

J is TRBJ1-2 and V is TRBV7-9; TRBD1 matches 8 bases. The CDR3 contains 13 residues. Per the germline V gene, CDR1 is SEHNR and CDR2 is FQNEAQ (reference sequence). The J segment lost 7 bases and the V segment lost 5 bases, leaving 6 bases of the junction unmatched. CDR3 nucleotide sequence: TGTGCCAGCAGCATTTCAGGGGGCCCTGGCTACACCTTC. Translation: CASSISGGPGYTF. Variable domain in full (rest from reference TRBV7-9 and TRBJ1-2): DTGVSQNPRHKITKRGQNVTFRCDPISEHNRLYWYRQTLGQGPEFLTYFQNEAQLEKSRLLSDRFSAERPKGSFSTLEIQRTEQGDSAMYLCASSISGGPGYTFGSGTRLTVV.

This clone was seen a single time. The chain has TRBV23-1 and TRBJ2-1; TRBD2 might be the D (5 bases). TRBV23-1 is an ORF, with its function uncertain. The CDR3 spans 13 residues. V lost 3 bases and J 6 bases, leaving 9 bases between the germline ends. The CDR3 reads CASSHGLSNEQFF. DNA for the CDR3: TGCGCCAGCAGTCACGGACTGAGCAATGAGCAGTTCTTC.

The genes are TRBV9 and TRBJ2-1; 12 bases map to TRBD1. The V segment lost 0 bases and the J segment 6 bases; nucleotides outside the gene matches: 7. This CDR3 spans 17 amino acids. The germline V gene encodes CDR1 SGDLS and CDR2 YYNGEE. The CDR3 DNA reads TGTGCCAGCAGCGTAGACGGGACAGGGGGCGCCGGCAATGAGCAGTTCTTC. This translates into CASSVDGTGGAGNEQFF. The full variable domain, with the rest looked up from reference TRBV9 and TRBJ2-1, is DSGVTQTPKHLITATGQRVTLRCSPRSGDLSVYWYQQSLDQGLQFLIQYYNGEERAKGNILERFSAQQFPDLHSELNLSSLELGDSALYFCASSVDGTGGAGNEQFFGPGTRLTVL.

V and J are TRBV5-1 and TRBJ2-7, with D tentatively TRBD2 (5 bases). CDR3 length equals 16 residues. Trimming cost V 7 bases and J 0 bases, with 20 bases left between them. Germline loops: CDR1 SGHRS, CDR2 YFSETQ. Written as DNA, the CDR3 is TGCGCCAGCTCGGCAGAAAGCGGCCGATACTCCTACGAGCAGTACTTC. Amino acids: CASSAESGRYSYEQYF.

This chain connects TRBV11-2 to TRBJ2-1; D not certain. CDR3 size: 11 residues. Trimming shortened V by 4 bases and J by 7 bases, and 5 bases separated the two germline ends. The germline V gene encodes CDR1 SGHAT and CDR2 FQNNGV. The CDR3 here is CASSSPNEQFF. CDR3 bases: TGTGCCAGCAGCTCCCCAAATGAGCAGTTCTTC.

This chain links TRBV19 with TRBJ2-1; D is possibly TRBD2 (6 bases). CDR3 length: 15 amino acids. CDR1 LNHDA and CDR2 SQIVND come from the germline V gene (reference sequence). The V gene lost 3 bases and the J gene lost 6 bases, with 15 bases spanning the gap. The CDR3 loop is CASSISTSIGNEQFF. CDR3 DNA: TGTGCCAGTAGTATCTCGACTAGTATCGGCAATGAGCAGTTCTTC.

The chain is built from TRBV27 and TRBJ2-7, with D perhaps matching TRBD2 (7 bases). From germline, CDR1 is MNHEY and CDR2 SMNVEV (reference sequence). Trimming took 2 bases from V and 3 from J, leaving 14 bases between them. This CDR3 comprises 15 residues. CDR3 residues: CASSLIGGAIYEQYF. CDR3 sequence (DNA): TGTGCCAGCAGTTTAATTGGGGGGGCCATCTACGAGCAGTACTTC.

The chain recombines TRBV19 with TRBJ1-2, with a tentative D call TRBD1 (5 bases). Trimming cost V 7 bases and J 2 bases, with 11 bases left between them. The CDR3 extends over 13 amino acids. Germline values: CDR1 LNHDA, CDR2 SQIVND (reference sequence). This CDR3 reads CASNPTENYGYTF. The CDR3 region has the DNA TGTGCCAGTAATCCGACAGAGAACTATGGCTACACCTTC.

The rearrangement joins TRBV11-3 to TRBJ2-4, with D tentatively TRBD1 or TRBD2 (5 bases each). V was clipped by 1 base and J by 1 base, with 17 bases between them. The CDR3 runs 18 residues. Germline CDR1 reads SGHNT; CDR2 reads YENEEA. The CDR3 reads CASSLAPPGPSAKNIQYF. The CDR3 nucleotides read TGTGCCAGCAGCTTAGCCCCACCGGGACCGTCGGCCAAAAACATTCAGTACTTC.